This TCR beta chain was recorded in a study of cytomegalovirus exposure and HLA in healthy donors. Germline V lookup: CDR1 SQVTM, CDR2 ANQGSEA. Trimming shortened V by 7 bases and J by 4 bases, and 16 bases separated the two germline ends. The CDR3 has 13 residues. The assay was immunoSEQ multiplex PCR, and TCRdb's table has in-frame clones only and misses some. The sample yields 220,000 or so clones, around four fifths seen once. This chain connects TRBV29-1 to TRBJ1-1; perhaps TRBD1 as D (5 bases). This clonotype originated in a woman aged 25 to 45 in good health and CMV-seropositive. Sequenced input: PBMCs. CDR3 nucleotide sequence: TGCAGCGGGGCACGAAGTGGGGGCACTGAAGCTTTCTTT. This translates into CSGARSGGTEAFF.